This section outlines one T cell receptor beta chain sequence together with its context. Each CDR3 protein is one row after TCRdb ran MiXCR on the PCR reads. The sample has some 680,000 distinct CDR3 sequences; 25% are singletons. The sample originates from a study of molecular identifiers for immune sequencing clone quantification. The V end lost 5 bases, the J end lost 5 bases, and 16 bases lay between the germline ends. The germline V gene encodes CDR1 SGDLS and CDR2 YYNGEE. The CDR3 is 15 amino acids. This chain joins TRBV9 and TRBJ2-2; maybe TRBD1 (6 bases). What was sequenced was naive CD8+ T cells from blood, with Jurkat cell RNA spiked in. Subset in this sample: FACS-sorted CD8+CD4-CCR7+CD45RA+ naive T cells. The sequence was collected from a human donor in good health. Some libraries in this study had Jurkat cell RNA spiked in. CDR3 region: CASSTGLIGTGELFF. The CDR3 region has the DNA TGTGCCAGCAGTACAGGGTTGATAGGTACCGGGGAGCTGTTTTTT.